Shown below are 19 T cell receptor beta chains from a single sample sequenced in a study of shared clonotypes between healthy human individuals (dated by TCRdb to 2020 to 2022). Receptors were amplified or captured by the immunoSEQ multiplex PCR assay. The source is immuneACCESS, and TCRdb retained only in-frame sequences with V and J called. Part of the clones is not carried over; for the studies checked, unresolved V genes explain less than half of this, and the remainder is unexplained. The sample yields about 1 million clones; about 74% were counted once. Over 1.3% of the sample is in the top ten clones. The source material was memory CD4+ T cells sorted from blood. The cell subset or site label on this specimen signifies: CD45RA-negative fraction. The source is a man aged 18 to 30 in good health.

This clone was found a few times. V gene TRBV2 combines with J gene TRBJ2-5; TRBD1 is a possible D gene (6 bases). The germline V and J ends were trimmed by 2 bases and 2 bases, with 9 bases remaining between them. The CDR3 runs 14 residues. CDR1 and CDR2 (germline): SNHLY, FYNNEI. CDR3 DNA: TGTGCCAGCAGTGAAATGAGGGGGCAAGAGACCCAGTACTTC. Amino acid sequence: CASSEMRGQETQYF.

The chain joins TRBV7-2 to TRBJ2-7; D could derive from TRBD1 or TRBD2 (5 bases each). Between the trimmed V and J ends, which lost 1 base and 5 bases, there was a span of 12 bases. Germline assignment: CDR1 SGHTA and CDR2 FQGNSA. This CDR3 region has 14 residues. The CDR3 nucleotides read TGTGCCAGCAGCTTAGTTGGGGGTCCCAACGAGCAGTACTTC. Its translation: CASSLVGGPNEQYF.

The chain is built from TRBV9 and TRBJ1-4, with D hard to call. The CDR3 has 15 amino acids. Germline values: CDR1 SGDLS, CDR2 YYNGEE. The V gene lost 4 bases and the J gene lost 5 bases, with 15 bases spanning the gap. The CDR3 loop reads CASSPRVGSNEKLFF. The CDR3 DNA reads TGTGCCAGCAGCCCCCGAGTAGGGTCGAATGAAAAACTGTTTTTT.

The sample holds one count of this clone. The junction and the germline gene differ at one end; a read error may be behind it. The rearrangement joins TRBV7-7 to TRBJ2-2; no definite D call. CDR1 SSHAT and CDR2 FNYEAQ come from the germline V gene (reference sequence). The CDR3 covers 14 residues. The CDR3 spells CASSPNRVTGELFF. CDR3 DNA: TGTGCTAGCAGCCCAAATAGGGTCACCGGGGAGCTGTTTTTT.

The rearrangement links TRBV7-2 to TRBJ2-3; D possibly corresponds to TRBD1 (8 bases). The ends were cut back, 6 bases at V and 0 bases at J, with 13 bases in the middle. The CDR3 has 15 residues. Germline CDR1 SGHTA, CDR2 FQGNSA. The CDR3 loop is CASRLQGGSTDTQYF. The CDR3 DNA is TGTGCCAGCAGATTACAGGGGGGGAGCACAGATACGCAGTATTTT.

The DNA for the CDR3 is TGTGCCAGTAGTATAGGATGGGTGACAGGGACCACTGAAGCTTTCTTT. It translates to CASSIGWVTGTTEAFF. V usage is TRBV19 and J usage is TRBJ1-1; TRBD1 aligns across 7 bases. The trim removed 1 base at V and 4 bases at J, leaving 9 bases unmatched. This CDR3 contains 16 residues. Germline V gene sequence: CDR1 LNHDA, CDR2 SQIVND (reference sequence). Combining the CDR3 with reference TRBV19 and TRBJ1-1 gives the whole variable domain DGGITQSPKYLFRKEGQNVTLSCEQNLNHDAMYWYRQDPGQGLRLIYYSQIVNDFQKGDIAEGYSVSREKKESFPLTVTSAQKNPTAFYLCASSIGWVTGTTEAFFGQGTRLTVV.

The V call is TRBV5-1, the J call TRBJ2-5, with 7 nucleotides matching TRBD2. CDR1 and CDR2 from the germline V gene are SGHRS and YFSETQ. The CDR3 loop spans 17 amino acids. Unmatched junction bases numbered 13, after V lost 0 bases and J lost 5 bases. The CDR3 sequence is CASSLALFVPGGETQYF. CDR3 in DNA: TGCGCCAGCAGCTTGGCCCTCTTTGTACCCGGGGGGGAGACCCAGTACTTC.

The chain employs TRBV5-5 and TRBJ1-5; D uncertain. The CDR3 extends over 15 amino acids. Germline lookup yields CDR1 SGHKS and CDR2 YYEKEE (reference sequence). Trimming took 4 bases from V and 2 from J, leaving 13 bases between them. This CDR3 reads CASSTEGVGNQPQHF. CDR3 in DNA: TGTGCCAGCAGCACTGAGGGAGTTGGCAATCAGCCCCAGCATTTT.

The chain uses TRBV5-4 and TRBJ2-7, with 8 bases identical to TRBD2. Germline V lookup: CDR1 SGHNT, CDR2 YYREEE (reference sequence). This CDR3 is built from 16 residues. With V trimmed by 4 bases and J by 4 bases, 13 bases remained unmatched. CDR3: CASSRGGSEQRYEQYF. The DNA of the CDR3 is TGTGCCAGCAGCCGCGGGGGGAGCGAGCAAAGGTACGAGCAGTACTTC.

Note on this clone: Distinct nucleotide sequences in the sample also encode this CDR3. CDR3 sequence reads: CASSQVLAYQETQYF. CDR3 nucleotide sequence: TGTGCCAGCAGCCAAGTACTAGCTTACCAAGAGACCCAGTACTTC. The rearrangement uses TRBV4-2 and TRBJ2-5, with TRBD2 as a possible D gene (6 bases). CDR1 LGHNA and CDR2 YNFKEQ come from the germline V gene. The germline V and J ends were trimmed by 1 base and 0 bases, with 9 bases remaining between them. This CDR3 contains 15 residues.

A note on this clone: The same CDR3 also results from other DNA sequences found in this sample. The rearrangement links TRBV5-4 to TRBJ1-1; D possibly corresponds to TRBD1 (6 bases). Trimming cost V 0 bases and J 0 bases, with 6 bases left between them. This CDR3 is 14 amino acids long. Germline lookup yields CDR1 SGHNT and CDR2 YYREEE (reference sequence). The CDR3 DNA reads as TGTGCCAGCAGCTTGGGACAGGTGAACACTGAAGCTTTCTTT. Translation gives CASSLGQVNTEAFF.

The V call is TRBV6-5, the J call TRBJ1-3; D is unresolved. This CDR3 has 13 amino acids. Between the trimmed V and J ends, which lost 10 bases and 0 bases, there was a span of 10 bases. CDR1 is MNHEY and CDR2 is SVGAGI in the germline V gene. The CDR3 bases are TGTGCCACAGCTGTAAGCTCTGGAAACACCATATATTTT. Protein: CATAVSSGNTIYF.

The chain employs TRBV19 and TRBJ2-3, with D perhaps matching TRBD1 or TRBD2 (5 bases each). Trimming cost V 7 bases and J 0 bases, with 14 bases left between them. Germline lookup yields CDR1 LNHDA and CDR2 SQIVND (reference sequence). The CDR3 contains 15 residues. CDR3 in DNA: TGTGCCAGTAACCCTGGGGGATCTAGCACAGATACGCAGTATTTT. It is translated as CASNPGGSSTDTQYF.

The chain links TRBV6-5 to TRBJ1-1; D is undetermined. Germline V lookup: CDR1 MNHEY, CDR2 SVGAGI. Trimming removed 8 bases from V and 1 base from J, with 14 bases in between. The CDR3 contains 14 residues. As DNA, the CDR3 is TGTGCCAGCCGCGGATCGTGGTCGAACACTGAAGCTTTCTTT. It encodes CASRGSWSNTEAFF.

This chain uses TRBV5-4 with TRBJ2-2, with 8 bases aligning to TRBD2. V was clipped by 7 bases and J by 0 bases; unmatched bases: 5. The germline gives CDR1 SGHNT, CDR2 YYREEE (reference sequence). The CDR3 is 15 amino acids. CDR3 nucleotides: TGTGCCAGCTCTCCGGGGGGGCCGAACACCGGGGAGCTGTTTTTT. Translated: CASSPGGPNTGELFF. The full variable domain, its missing parts supplied by reference TRBV5-4 and TRBJ2-2, is ETGVTQSPTHLIKTRGQQVTLRCSSQSGHNTVSWYQQALGQGPQFIFQYYREEENGRGNFPPRFSGLQFPNYSSELNVNALELDDSALYLCASSPGGPNTGELFFGEGSRLTVL.

V and J are TRBV27 and TRBJ2-3; 10 bases are shared with TRBD2. V shed 4 bases, J shed 4 bases, and the junction held 5 bases outside the gene matches. The CDR3 runs 15 residues. Germline CDR1 reads MNHEY; CDR2 reads SMNVEV (reference sequence). DNA of the CDR3: TGTGCCAGCAGTTCAAGCGGGAGGGCCCCAGATACGCAGTATTTT. Amino acid sequence: CASSSSGRAPDTQYF.

This clone occurred once. This sequence joins TRBV5-6 and TRBJ2-5; D gene uncertain. V was cut by 3 bases and J by 4 bases, with 13 bases left in between. This CDR3 comprises 14 residues. Germline loops: CDR1 SGHDT, CDR2 YYEEEE. This CDR3 is CASSSRDYRETQYF. The CDR3 DNA reads TGTGCCAGCAGCTCCCGAGATTATAGAGAGACCCAGTACTTC.

The chain carries TRBV4-3 and TRBJ2-2; tentative D call: TRBD1 (5 bases). Trimming left V 2 bases short and J 0 bases short, with 13 bases between. The CDR3 runs 17 residues. The germline V gene encodes CDR1 LGHNA and CDR2 YSLEER. The CDR3 nucleotides read TGCGCCAGCAGCCAAAGGAGACAGTCCGCGAACACCGGGGAGCTGTTTTTT. This codes for CASSQRRQSANTGELFF.

The genes are TRBV6-5 and TRBJ1-6; D not certain. Germline CDR1 is MNHEY and CDR2 is SVGAGI. V was clipped by 2 bases and J by 6 bases, with 5 bases between them. The CDR3 runs to 13 residues. The CDR3 is CASSYGSNSPLHF. CDR3 bases: TGTGCCAGCAGTTACGGGTCTAATTCACCCCTCCACTTT.